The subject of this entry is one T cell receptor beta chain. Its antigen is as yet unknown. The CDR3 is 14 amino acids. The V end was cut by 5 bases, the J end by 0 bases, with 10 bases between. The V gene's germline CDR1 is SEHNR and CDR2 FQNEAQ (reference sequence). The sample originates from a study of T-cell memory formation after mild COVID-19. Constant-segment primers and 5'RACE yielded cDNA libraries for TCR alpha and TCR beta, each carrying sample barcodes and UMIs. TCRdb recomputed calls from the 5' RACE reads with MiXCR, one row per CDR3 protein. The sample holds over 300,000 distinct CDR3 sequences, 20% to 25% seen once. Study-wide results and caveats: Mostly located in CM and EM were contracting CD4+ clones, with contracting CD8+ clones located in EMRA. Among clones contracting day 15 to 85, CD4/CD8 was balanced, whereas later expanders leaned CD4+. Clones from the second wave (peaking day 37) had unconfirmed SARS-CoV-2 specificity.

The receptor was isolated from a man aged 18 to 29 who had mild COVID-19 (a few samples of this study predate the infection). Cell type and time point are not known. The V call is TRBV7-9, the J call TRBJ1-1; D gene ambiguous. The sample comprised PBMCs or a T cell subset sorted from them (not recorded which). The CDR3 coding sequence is TGTGCCAGCAGCCCTCAGGTCATGAACACTGAAGCTTTCTTT. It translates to CASSPQVMNTEAFF.